The entry that follows covers one T cell receptor (beta chain) sequence. These data are taken from a study of immune evolution from preneoplasia to lung adenocarcinoma. Profiling relied on immunoSEQ multiplex PCR, and the TCRdb table lists in-frame clones only, not all of them. This sample carries some 3,700 clones, about 78% of them seen once, and the ten largest clones take 11% to 15%. Trimming removed 0 bases from V and 2 bases from J, with 20 bases in between. Germline values: CDR1 GTSNPN, CDR2 SVGIG (reference sequence). This CDR3 has 18 residues. This TCR was recovered from a person aged 55-85 years with lung adenocarcinoma. The source material was FFPE minimally invasive lung adenocarcinoma tissue. The chain joins TRBV30 to TRBJ1-5, with D tentatively TRBD1 (5 bases). CDR3 loop: CAWSVFGGSQRGNQPQHF. CDR3 nucleotide sequence: TGTGCCTGGAGTGTATTTGGGGGGTCCCAGAGGGGCAATCAGCCCCAGCATTTT.